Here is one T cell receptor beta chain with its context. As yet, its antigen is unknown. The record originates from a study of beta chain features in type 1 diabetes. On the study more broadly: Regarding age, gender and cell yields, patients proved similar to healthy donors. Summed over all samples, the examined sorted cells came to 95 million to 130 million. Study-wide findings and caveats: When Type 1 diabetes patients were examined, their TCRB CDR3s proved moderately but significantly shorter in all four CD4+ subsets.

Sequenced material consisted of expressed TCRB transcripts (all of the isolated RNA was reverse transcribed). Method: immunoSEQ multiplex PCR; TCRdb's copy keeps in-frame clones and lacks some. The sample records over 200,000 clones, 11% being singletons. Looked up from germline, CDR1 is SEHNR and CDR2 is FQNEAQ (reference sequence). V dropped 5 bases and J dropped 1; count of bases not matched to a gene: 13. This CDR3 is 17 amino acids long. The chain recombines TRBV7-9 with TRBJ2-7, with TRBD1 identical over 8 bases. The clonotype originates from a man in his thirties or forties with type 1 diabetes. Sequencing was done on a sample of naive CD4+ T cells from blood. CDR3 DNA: TGTGCCAGCAGCCCTCCATGGGTTGGACAGGGTTCCTACGAGCAGTACTTC. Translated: CASSPPWVGQGSYEQYF. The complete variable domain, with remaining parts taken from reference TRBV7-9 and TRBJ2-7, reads DTGVSQNPRHKITKRGQNVTFRCDPISEHNRLYWYRQTLGQGPEFLTYFQNEAQLEKSRLLSDRFSAERPKGSFSTLEIQRTEQGDSAMYLCASSPPWVGQGSYEQYFGPGTRLTVT.